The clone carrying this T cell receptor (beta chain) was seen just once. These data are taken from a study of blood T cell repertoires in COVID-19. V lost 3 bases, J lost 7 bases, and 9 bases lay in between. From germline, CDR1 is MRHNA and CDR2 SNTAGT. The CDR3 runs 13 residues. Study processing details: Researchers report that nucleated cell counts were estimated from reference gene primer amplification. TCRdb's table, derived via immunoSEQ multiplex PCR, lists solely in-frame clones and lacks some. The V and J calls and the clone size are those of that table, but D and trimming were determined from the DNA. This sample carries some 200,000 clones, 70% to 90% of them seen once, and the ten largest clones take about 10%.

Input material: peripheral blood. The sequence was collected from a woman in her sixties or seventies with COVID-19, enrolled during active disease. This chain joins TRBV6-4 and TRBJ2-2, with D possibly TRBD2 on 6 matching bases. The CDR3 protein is CASSEGGVGELFF. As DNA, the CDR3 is TGTGCCAGCAGTGAAGGCGGGGTCGGGGAGCTGTTTTTT.